The 30 T cell receptor beta chains reported below all come from one sample, sequenced in a study of PD-1 blockade in classical Hodgkin lymphoma. The data were produced by immunoSEQ multiplex PCR, yet TCRdb's version contains in-frame clones alone and is incomplete. This sample carries more than 95,000 clones, 89% of them seen once, and the ten largest clones take 15% to 20%. As to time point: cycle 4 day 1 (C4D1), after less than 7 weeks of nivolumab. Exposure to brentuximab vedotin varied, and each patient had relapsed following autologous stem cell transplantation. Material: peripheral blood mononuclear cells (PBMCs), obtained before the fourth cycle of nivolumab. The source is a human donor with classical Hodgkin lymphoma.

The V and J genes are TRBV15 and TRBJ1-6, with TRBD1 matching 8 bases. The germline V gene has CDR1 LNHNV and CDR2 YYDKDF (reference sequence). The CDR3 extends over 14 amino acids. J lost 9 bases, V lost 5 bases, and 6 bases had no gene match. CDR3 in DNA: TGTGCCACCAGCGCCGGACAGGGTGGTTCACCCCTCCACTTT. Its protein product is CATSAGQGGSPLHF.

The J gene is TRBJ1-1, the V gene TRBV28; a possible D gene is TRBD1 (5 bases). From germline, CDR1 is MDHEN and CDR2 SYDVKM. With 1 base removed from V and 3 bases from J, the gap between germline ends came to 24 bases. The CDR3 extends over 19 amino acids. This CDR3 reads CASSLLFLGRAGSDTEAFF. The CDR3 DNA follows: TGTGCCAGCAGTTTATTATTTTTGGGCAGGGCGGGTTCGGACACTGAAGCTTTCTTT. Filled out from reference TRBV28 and TRBJ1-1, the complete variable domain reads DVKVTQSSRYLVKRTGEKVFLECVQDMDHENMFWYRQDPGLGLRLIYFSYDVKMKEKGDIPEGYSVSREKKERFSLILESASTNQTSMYLCASSLLFLGRAGSDTEAFFGQGTRLTVV.

This sequence joins TRBV2 and TRBJ1-3; perhaps TRBD1 as D (5 bases). Germline CDR1 reads SNHLY; CDR2 reads FYNNEI. V gave up 10 bases and J gave up 1 base, with 17 bases separating them. The CDR3 loop spans 15 amino acids. The CDR3 region has the DNA TGTGCCACCCAGATTCTTCAGGGATCTGGAAACACCATATATTTT. This encodes CATQILQGSGNTIYF. Together with reference TRBV2 and TRBJ1-3, the CDR3 gives the full variable domain: EPEVTQTPSHQVTQMGQEVILRCVPISNHLYFYWYRQILGQKVEFLVSFYNNEISEKSEIFDDQFSVERPDGSNFTLKIRSTKLEDSAMYFCATQILQGSGNTIYFGEGSWLTVV.

J is TRBJ2-5 and V is TRBV19; unclear D gene. V lost 2 bases and J lost 2, with 6 bases in between. The CDR3 loop spans 13 amino acids. CDR1 is LNHDA and CDR2 is SQIVND in the germline V gene (reference sequence). CDR3 in amino acids: CASSITQQETQYF. In DNA, the CDR3 is TGTGCCAGTAGTATAACCCAGCAAGAGACCCAGTACTTC.

The chain uses TRBV9 and TRBJ1-3; 11 bases match TRBD1. Trimming took 2 bases from V and 7 from J; bases not matched to a gene: 2. Germline lookup yields CDR1 SGDLS and CDR2 YYNGEE. This CDR3 has 14 residues. The CDR3 loop reads CASSVGTGGNTIYF. CDR3 DNA: TGTGCCAGCAGCGTTGGGACAGGGGGGAACACCATATATTTT.

V and J are TRBV4-3 and TRBJ1-3; D uncertain. From germline, CDR1 is LGHNA and CDR2 YSLEER. CDR3 length: 14 residues. V lost 2 bases to trimming and J lost 6 bases, with 11 bases between them. CDR3 in DNA: TGCGCCAGCAGCCAATTCGCAACAGAAAACACCATATATTTT. Translated, it gives CASSQFATENTIYF.

The genes are TRBV30 and TRBJ2-1, with TRBD2 matching 8 bases. Germline V gene data show CDR1 as GTSNPN and CDR2 as SVGIG (reference sequence). The V segment lost 3 bases and the J segment 0 bases; nucleotides outside the gene matches: 4. CDR3 length equals 15 residues. The CDR3: CAWRRREGSYNEQFF. CDR3 nucleotides: TGTGCCTGGAGGAGACGGGAGGGCTCCTACAATGAGCAGTTCTTC.

In nucleotides, the CDR3 is TGTGCCAGCAACGGACCCTATCAGCCCCAGCATTTT. This sequence encodes CASNGPYQPQHF. This rearrangement joins TRBV2 to TRBJ1-5; no definite D call. V gave up 7 bases and J gave up 5 bases, with 9 bases separating them. There are 12 residues in the CDR3. Germline-derived CDR1 and CDR2 are SNHLY and FYNNEI.

The chain carries TRBV9 and TRBJ2-7, with 11 bases fitting TRBD2. V lost 0 bases and J lost 4; bases outside the gene matches: 6. Per the germline V gene, CDR1 is SGDLS and CDR2 is YYNGEE. CDR3 length equals 16 residues. CDR3 residues: CASSVAPSGRNYEQYF. Here the CDR3 DNA reads TGTGCCAGCAGCGTAGCCCCTAGCGGGAGGAATTACGAGCAGTACTTC.

The chain is built from TRBV5-1 and TRBJ1-1; maybe TRBD1 (6 bases). Germline V lookup: CDR1 SGHRS, CDR2 YFSETQ. With 3 bases removed from V and 4 bases from J, the gap between germline ends came to 16 bases. The CDR3 spans 15 residues. The CDR3 loop is CASSWPGGRSTEAFF. CDR3 nucleotides: TGCGCCAGCAGCTGGCCTGGGGGCAGGAGCACTGAAGCTTTCTTT.

V usage is TRBV14 and J usage is TRBJ2-1; 12 nucleotides agree with TRBD2. In germline, CDR1 is SGHDN, CDR2 FVKESK. Trimming took 5 bases from V and 7 from J; bases not matched to a gene: 6. The CDR3 runs 15 residues. CDR3 DNA sequence: TGTGCCAGCAGCGGCCGGACTAGCGGGGAAAATGAGCAGTTCTTC. Its translation: CASSGRTSGENEQFF.

The rearrangement links TRBV4-1 to TRBJ1-1; TRBD1 is a possible D gene (5 bases). Per germline, CDR1 MGHRA and CDR2 YSYEKL. The germline V and J ends were trimmed by 4 bases and 6 bases, with 9 bases remaining between them. The CDR3 contains 12 residues. CDR3 sequence: CASSPGHPEAFF. CDR3 DNA: TGCGCCAGCAGCCCCGGACATCCTGAAGCTTTCTTT.

V gene TRBV6-6 combines with J gene TRBJ2-7; 10 bases map to TRBD1. Germline-derived CDR1 and CDR2 are MNHNY and SVGAGI (reference sequence). The CDR3 consists of 16 residues. Unmatched junction bases numbered 8, after V lost 6 bases and J lost 0 bases. CDR3 sequence (DNA): TGTGCCAGCAGCCCGCCGGGACAGGGGAGCTCCTACGAGCAGTACTTC. It translates to CASSPPGQGSSYEQYF.

V usage is TRBV18 and J usage is TRBJ2-4; 9 bases fit TRBD1. Germline V CDR1 and CDR2: KGHSH, LQKENI. CDR3 length: 15 residues. After removal of 3 bases from V and 9 bases from J, the junction contained 9 bases not matched to a gene. The CDR3 protein is CASSPTGTGTSIQYF. In nucleotides, the CDR3 is TGTGCCAGCTCACCGACCGGGACAGGGACGTCCATTCAGTACTTC.

A few counts support this clone. The J gene is TRBJ1-1, the V gene TRBV6-1; D is unclear. The CDR3 is made up of 11 amino acids. Trimming pared 4 bases from V and 11 bases from J, leaving 11 bases between. CDR1 is MNHNS and CDR2 is SASEGT in the germline V gene. CDR3 bases: TGTGCCAGCAGTGTCCTTGAACGGGCTTTCTTT. Amino acids: CASSVLERAFF.

The chain carries TRBV5-5 and TRBJ2-5, with TRBD1 identical over 9 bases. This CDR3 comprises 15 residues. Unmatched junction bases numbered 5, after V lost 4 bases and J lost 1 base. The germline gives CDR1 SGHKS, CDR2 YYEKEE (reference sequence). Here the CDR3 reads CASSLTGGGQETQYF. CDR3 in DNA: TGTGCCAGCAGCCTGACAGGGGGTGGCCAAGAGACCCAGTACTTC.

This chain joins TRBV14 and TRBJ2-3; TRBD1 agrees at 7 bases. The CDR3 totals 16 residues. The V and J ends lost 3 bases and 6 bases, in that order; junction bases with no gene match: 12. Germline V gene sequence: CDR1 SGHDN, CDR2 FVKESK. For the CDR3, the DNA is TGTGCCAGCAGCCACGGAACAGGGGCCATTACGGATACGCAGTATTTT. Its protein product is CASSHGTGAITDTQYF.

The V and J genes are TRBV2 and TRBJ2-3; the match to TRBD2 covers 12 bases. There are 15 residues in the CDR3. V was pared by 5 bases and J by 8 bases, with 8 bases of the junction left unmatched. Germline CDR1 reads SNHLY; CDR2 reads FYNNEI. CDR3 region: CASSRQTSGSSTQYF. The CDR3 region has the DNA TGTGCCAGCAGTCGCCAGACTAGCGGGAGTAGTACGCAGTATTTT.

The gene calls are TRBV4-2 and TRBJ2-7; possibly TRBD1 for D (5 bases). Germline CDR1 LGHNA, CDR2 YNFKEQ. The V gene lost 0 bases and the J gene lost 2 bases, with 11 bases spanning the gap. This CDR3 region has 15 residues. The CDR3 loop is CASSQDWGFPYEQYF. CDR3 nucleotide sequence: TGTGCCAGCAGCCAAGATTGGGGCTTTCCCTACGAGCAGTACTTC.

The chain joins TRBV28 to TRBJ1-2; D perhaps matches TRBD1 (6 bases). The CDR3 is 13 amino acids. Trimming removed 5 bases from V and 2 bases from J, with 9 bases in between. CDR1 is MDHEN and CDR2 is SYDVKM in the germline V gene. CDR3 nucleotides: TGTGCCAGCAGTCGGACAGTCAACTATGGCTACACCTTC. Its translation is CASSRTVNYGYTF.

The gene calls are TRBV5-1 and TRBJ2-1, with D possibly matching TRBD2 (7 bases). From germline, CDR1 is SGHRS and CDR2 YFSETQ. V was pared by 2 bases and J by 3 bases, with 18 bases between. The CDR3 length is 17 residues. For the CDR3, the DNA is TGCGCCAGCAGCTTATACAGGGACTCGGGGGGCTACAATGAGCAGTTCTTC. It codes for CASSLYRDSGGYNEQFF.

The CDR3 nucleotides are TGTGCCAGCAGTTTAGGGAATGCTCCGACAGGGAAGGGACCTGGAAACACCATATATTTT. It translates to CASSLGNAPTGKGPGNTIYF. The gene calls are TRBV27 and TRBJ1-3; TRBD1 matches 7 bases. V shed 2 bases, J shed 2 bases, and the junction held 18 bases outside the gene matches. Per germline, CDR1 MNHEY and CDR2 SMNVEV (reference sequence). The CDR3 runs 20 residues.

This clone was recorded a few times. V and J are TRBV19 and TRBJ2-7, with 16 bases aligning to TRBD2. The CDR3 loop spans 17 amino acids. CDR1 is LNHDA and CDR2 is SQIVND in the germline V gene (reference sequence). V lost 5 bases and J lost 4; bases outside the gene matches: 8. In DNA form, the CDR3 reads TGTGCCAGTAGTGTAGGGACTAGCGGGAGGGCCGTGTACGAGCAGTACTTC. It yields the protein CASSVGTSGRAVYEQYF.

The chain is built from TRBV5-6 and TRBJ2-5, with D uncertain. The germline V gene has CDR1 SGHDT and CDR2 YYEEEE. This CDR3 region has 16 residues. V lost 0 bases to trimming and J lost 1 base, with 13 bases between them. As DNA, the CDR3 is TGTGCCAGCAGCTTGGCCCCCGCAGTCCCCCAAGAGACCCAGTACTTC. Protein sequence: CASSLAPAVPQETQYF.

J is TRBJ2-7 and V is TRBV28; a weak D match, TRBD2 (5 bases). V was pared by 4 bases and J by 0 bases, with 22 bases between. This CDR3 contains 18 residues. Germline values: CDR1 MDHEN, CDR2 SYDVKM. CDR3 sequence reads: CASSSPTLDPQSSYEQYF. The CDR3 DNA follows: TGTGCCAGCAGTTCCCCCACACTAGACCCCCAGAGCTCCTACGAGCAGTACTTC.

The chain has TRBV6-1 and TRBJ2-2, with 8 bases lining up with TRBD2. The CDR3 runs to 16 residues. The germline gives CDR1 MNHNS, CDR2 SASEGT. V dropped 3 bases and J dropped 8; count of bases not matched to a gene: 11. For the CDR3, the DNA is TGTGCCAGCAGTGATGGGCTAGCGGGTCCCGGGGGGGAGCTGTTTTTT. Translated: CASSDGLAGPGGELFF.

J is TRBJ2-2 and V is TRBV19, with a tentative D call TRBD1 (6 bases). V shed 1 base and J shed 6 bases, with 24 bases lying between them. Germline loops: CDR1 LNHDA, CDR2 SQIVND (reference sequence). The CDR3 runs 19 residues. The CDR3 sequence is CASSIVFPGKQGSPGELFF. The CDR3 region has the DNA TGTGCCAGTAGTATAGTTTTTCCGGGAAAACAGGGATCCCCCGGGGAGCTGTTTTTT.

The rearrangement uses TRBV5-1 and TRBJ2-3, with TRBD2 matching over 7 bases. V lost 4 bases to trimming and J lost 3 bases; unmatched junction nucleotides: 5. Germline CDR1 SGHRS, CDR2 YFSETQ. The CDR3 contains 14 residues. CDR3 nucleotide sequence: TGCGCCAGCAGCCCCCTGGGGGGGACAGATACGCAGTATTTT. It is translated as CASSPLGGTDTQYF.

The genes are TRBV18 and TRBJ1-1, with 10 bases that match TRBD1. CDR1 and CDR2 (germline): KGHSH, LQKENI. V lost 4 bases, J lost 0 bases, and 2 bases stayed unmatched. The CDR3 has 15 amino acids. The CDR3 loop is CASSLGTGVNTEAFF. In DNA, the CDR3 is TGTGCCAGCTCACTCGGGACAGGGGTGAACACTGAAGCTTTCTTT. Full variable domain (remainder filled in from reference TRBV18 and TRBJ1-1): NAGVMQNPRHLVRRRGQEARLRCSPMKGHSHVYWYRQLPEEGLKFMVYLQKENIIDESGMPKERFSAEFPKEGPSILRIQQVVRGDSAAYFCASSLGTGVNTEAFFGQGTRLTVV.

The chain combines TRBV5-1 with TRBJ2-7; D not certain. The V end was cut by 0 bases, the J end by 3 bases, with 7 bases between. Germline V gene sequence: CDR1 SGHRS, CDR2 YFSETQ. The CDR3 contains 13 residues. CDR3 residues: CASSLALFYEQYF. CDR3 coding DNA: TGCGCCAGCAGCTTGGCCTTATTCTACGAGCAGTACTTC.